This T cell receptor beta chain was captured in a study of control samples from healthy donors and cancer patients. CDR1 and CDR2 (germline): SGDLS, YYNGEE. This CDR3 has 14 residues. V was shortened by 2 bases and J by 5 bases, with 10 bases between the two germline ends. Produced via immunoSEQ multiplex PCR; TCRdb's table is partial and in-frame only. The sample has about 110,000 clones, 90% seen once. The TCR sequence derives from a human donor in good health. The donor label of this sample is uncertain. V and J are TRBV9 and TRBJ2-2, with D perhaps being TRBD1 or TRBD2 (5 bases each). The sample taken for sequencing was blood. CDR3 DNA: TGTGCCAGCAGCGTCAGTGGGACGACCGGGGAGCTGTTTTTT. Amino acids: CASSVSGTTGELFF.